In this sample, the clone carrying this T cell receptor beta chain turned up a few times. Its antigen is currently unknown. Template switching introduced a universal primer site, and the cDNA bore unique molecular identifiers. TCRdb re-called the 5' RACE reads through MiXCR, storing one row per CDR3 protein. The table lists hundreds of thousands of distinct CDR3 sequences, approximately 6.1% of them singletons. This CDR3 contains 14 residues. V lost 5 bases and J 7 bases, leaving 14 bases between the germline ends. Per the germline V gene, CDR1 is MNHEY and CDR2 is SMNVEV (reference sequence). Each donor (without exception) was a healthy Caucasian. The record originates from a study of identical twins. Study results and caveats: Fewer insertions characterized abundant cord blood beta clonotypes, whereas memory repertoires showed none. Among out-of-frame alpha sequences shared by twins, low generation probability occurred in excess.

Material: naive T cells sorted from blood. The source of this sequence is a man between 18 and 29 years old in good health. V is TRBV27 and J is TRBJ2-2; tentatively, D is TRBD2 (5 bases). The DNA for the CDR3 is TGTGCCAGCAGTACCCCCGGGGTGGGCGGGGAGCTGTTTTTT. The encoded protein is CASSTPGVGGELFF.